The T cell receptor (beta chain) described here comes from a study of blood T cell repertoires in COVID-19. Study details: Acute and convalescent COVID-19 specimens originated in the United States, Italy and Spain. The cDNA or gDNA used as material had been derived from T cells, B-cell-depleted T cells, or PBMCs.

In the original workflow: From reference gene primer amplification, estimates of nucleated cell counts were derived. Only in-frame clones appear in the TCRdb table, and some are missing; sequencing was by immunoSEQ multiplex PCR. The DNA was the basis for D and trimming; V, J and clone size are from that table. Here the sample spans more than 200,000 clones, approximately 81% being singletons. This clone came up a few times. This CDR3 spans 13 amino acids. Germline V gives CDR1 MNHEY, CDR2 SVGAGI. V was cut by 7 bases and J by 5 bases, with 15 bases left in between. The V call is TRBV6-5, the J call TRBJ2-7; possibly TRBD1 for D (5 bases). The TCR was taken from a woman aged 80 or over with acute or convalescent COVID-19. Sequencing input: peripheral blood. The chain's CDR3 is CASIGQTPDEQYF. The CDR3 nucleotides read TGTGCCAGCATCGGACAAACCCCCGACGAGCAGTACTTC.